Below, one T cell receptor (beta chain) is given with its context. This clone was counted a few times. No cognate antigen has been identified for it. Per-base quality was not reported, and no clone a single base away is much larger than it. Reading the germline V gene gives CDR1 SQVTM and CDR2 ANQGSEA. The CDR3 spans 13 residues, from the cysteine through the phenylalanine. The sequence is cut down to CDR3 DNA, 39 bases in frame from base 1. Trimming at the junction amounts to 6 bases on V and 2 bases on J, and the germline ends lie 14 bases apart. The sample is drawn from a study of blood T cell repertoires in COVID-19 (dated by TCRdb to the early 2020s). Some background on the complete study: Samples from collaborators originated in the United States, Italy and Spain and spanned both the acute and convalescent phases of COVID-19. The material from the prospective study consisted of cDNA or gDNA derived from T cells, B-cell-depleted T cells, or PBMCs. Subjects who had been exposed to COVID-19, were actively infected with it, or had recovered from it provided the deeply sampled blood TCRbeta repertoires that made up the dataset. The repertoires were made available in a free public database intended to serve as a resource for research on the immune response to SARS-CoV-2. The samples were drawn from two sources: the first 160 participants of the ongoing ImmuneRACE study, and fewer than 1,500 subjects contributed by 6 global collaborators. Nearly every sample came with metadata listing a de-identified subject ID, COVID-19 status, age in years and sex. Where available, HLA class I and class II types were obtained from metadata supplied by the sample provider rather than from assay-based typing. Broader findings and caveats from the paper: The amount of clinical and demographic metadata varied by source and participant and was provided uncurated.

The immunoSEQ Assay, a bias-controlled multiplex PCR, was used to amplify TCRbeta CDR3 regions from genomic DNA. Per the original workflow: Nucleated cell counts per sample were estimated from amplification of reference gene primers within the assay. To quantify the absolute abundance of each unique TCRbeta CDR3 rearrangement, sequence reads were collapsed and filtered. For each sample, productive Simpson clonality was calculated as the square root of Simpson's diversity index over productive rearrangements. The table was pulled from immuneACCESS by TCRdb, which kept in-frame rearrangements only. Such tables lose some clones; where checked, under half of the loss comes from unresolved V genes, and the rest has no known cause. The V and J calls and the clone size are those of that table, but D and trimming were determined from the DNA. The sample table lists about 370,000 clones, roughly nine tenths of them with a count of one. 0.8% to 0.9% of the sample lies in the top ten.

Enrolling through a virtual design, the prospective study's participants ranged in age from roughly 18 to 89 years and lived across 20 to 30 United States geographic areas. In the prospective study, participants were assigned to cohorts based on the clinical history participants reported in a screening survey and a study questionnaire. Exposed participants had been in contact, within 2 weeks of entering the study, with a person who had a PCR-confirmed or clinician-diagnosed case of COVID-19. In the prospective study, whole blood, serum and a nasopharyngeal or oropharyngeal swab were collected from each participant by mobile phlebotomists. Additional blood draws and questionnaires over an approximately two-month period could optionally be provided by prospective study participants. Before DNA extraction, blood samples from the prospective study were shipped at room temperature or frozen.

Material: PBMCs or T cells enriched from blood (not recorded which). The chain is made from TRBV29-1 and TRBJ2-7; TRBD1 might be the D gene, on 6 matching bases. The sequence was obtained from a woman aged 40-49 years who had been exposed to COVID-19. The CDR3 corresponds to CSVALTGTYEQYF. The bases are TGCAGCGTGGCCCTGACAGGTACCTACGAGCAGTACTTC.